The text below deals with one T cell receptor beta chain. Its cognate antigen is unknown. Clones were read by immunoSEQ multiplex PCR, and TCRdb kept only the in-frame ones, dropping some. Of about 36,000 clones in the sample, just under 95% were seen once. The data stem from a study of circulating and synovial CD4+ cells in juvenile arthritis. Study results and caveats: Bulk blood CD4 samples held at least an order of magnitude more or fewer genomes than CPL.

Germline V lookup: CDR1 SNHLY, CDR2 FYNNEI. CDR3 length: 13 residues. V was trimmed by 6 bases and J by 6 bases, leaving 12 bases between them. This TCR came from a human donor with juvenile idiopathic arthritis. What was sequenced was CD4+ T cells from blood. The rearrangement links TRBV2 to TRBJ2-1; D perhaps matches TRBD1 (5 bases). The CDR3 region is CASRLDSTNEQFF. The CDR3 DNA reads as TGTGCCAGCAGGCTAGACAGTACCAATGAGCAGTTCTTC.